This TCR beta chain was obtained from a study of identical twins. V shed 3 bases and J shed 3 bases, with 11 bases lying between them. Germline loops: CDR1 MNHEY, CDR2 SVGAGI. The CDR3 covers 15 residues. This clonotype has just a few counts. A universal primer site was created by template switching, with the cDNA bearing unique molecular identifiers. TCRdb recomputed calls from the 5' RACE reads with MiXCR, one row per CDR3 protein. The profile shows 650,000 to 750,000 distinct CDR3 sequences, 20% to 25% of them singletons. These data were also reused for a study on T cells expressing NK-cell markers. Per that paper: Sequencing of TCR beta repertoires drew on sorted CD3+CD56+NKG2C+, CD3+CD56+NKG2C- and CD3+CD56-NKG2C+ T cells. The sequencing cohort of eight donors included seven HCMV-seropositive individuals and one seronegative individual. The share of CD8+ T cells held by dominant NKG2C+ clonotypes was about 1.0-7.5% in roughly 6 donors.

The chain couples TRBV6-5 to TRBJ2-2; a weak D match, TRBD2 (5 bases). The TCR comes from a woman in her late teens or twenties in good health. Specimen: PBMCs. CDR3 sequence (DNA): TGTGCCAGCAGTTATTCGGCGGGTTACACCGGGGAGCTGTTTTTT. This codes for CASSYSAGYTGELFF.